The rows below give T cell receptor beta chains drawn from one sample of a study of response to subunit inactivated influenza vaccine. TCRdb used MiXCR to reprocess the RT-PCR reads, holding one entry per CDR3 protein. The data contain around 580,000 distinct CDR3 sequences, approximately 15% of them singletons. The material sequenced was PBMCs from blood, taken 11 to 12 days after vaccination. These receptors were taken from a man over 45 who received an inactivated influenza vaccine. The CDR3 runs from the conserved cysteine through the conserved F or W. A D gene is named only where the DNA matches it firmly. Clone size is shown for a subset of rows, as once, few, many or a class of expanded clone.

D,J,V,size,DNA,CDR3
TRBD1,TRBJ2-3,TRBV20-1,-,TGCAGTGCCACAGGACAGGGGAGGACAGATACGCAGTATTTT,CSATGQGRTDTQYF
TRBD2,TRBJ2-5,TRBV4-2,few,TGTGCCAGCAGCCCCGAAGCGGGAGCGAGTTCTTGGGAGACCCAGTACTTC,CASSPEAGASSWETQYF
-,TRBJ2-7,TRBV7-2,-,TGTGCCAGCAGTTCCCGATACGCCTACGAGCAGTACTTC,CASSSRYAYEQYF
-,TRBJ2-7,TRBV5-1,-,TGCGCCAGCAGCTTGGGACAGATGGAGGGGGAGCAGTACTTC,CASSLGQMEGEQYF
-,TRBJ2-7,TRBV20-1,few,TGCAGTGCTAGAGATGCTGCGGGTATGTCCTACGAGCAGTACTTC,CSARDAAGMSYEQYF
-,TRBJ2-1,TRBV20-1,many,TGCAGTGCTACCACCGTAAGCTCCTACAATGAGCAGTTCTTC,CSATTVSSYNEQFF
-,TRBJ2-2,TRBV5-1,many,TGCGCCAGCAGCTTGAATGGAAGGGAGCTGTTTTTT,CASSLNGRELFF
TRBD1,TRBJ2-3,TRBV6-5,few,TGTGCCAGCAGTTACGGGACAGGCCCCCAGTATTTT,CASSYGTGPQYF
TRBD1,TRBJ1-2,TRBV5-5,few,TGTGCCAGCAGCCGTGTGGGGGTGGGACAGGCTAACTATGGCTACACCTTC,CASSRVGVGQANYGYTF
-,TRBJ2-7,TRBV4-2,many,TGTGCCAGCAGCCAAGGAAGCGGACAGACCTACGAGCAGTACTTC,CASSQGSGQTYEQYF
-,TRBJ1-3,TRBV6-6,few,TGTGCCAGCAGTTACTCGGAGGGAAGCACCATATATTTT,CASSYSEGSTIYF
-,TRBJ2-5,TRBV5-1,few,TGCGCCAGCAGCTTGGGCTCTCGGTACCAAGAGACCCAGTACTTC,CASSLGSRYQETQYF
-,TRBJ2-5,TRBV5-1,-,TGCGCCAGCAGCTGGAACCTAGGTTCAGAGACCCAGTACTTC,CASSWNLGSETQYF
-,TRBJ2-7,TRBV12-3/TRBV12-4,-,TGTGCCAGCAGTTTAGTACTGGACTACGAGCAGTACTTC,CASSLVLDYEQYF
TRBD2,TRBJ2-7,TRBV5-1,few,TGCGCCAGCAGCTCAGGATCTAGCGGGAGTATCTACGAGCAGTACTTC,CASSSGSSGSIYEQYF
-,TRBJ2-1,TRBV20-1,few,TGCAGTGCCCCTTTAACTAGCAGCCCCAAGCAGTTCTTC,CSAPLTSSPKQFF
-,TRBJ2-7,TRBV7-2,many,TGTGCCAGCAGCCCAAGTAGGTGGGAGCAGTACTTC,CASSPSRWEQYF
-,TRBJ2-5,TRBV29-1,-,TGCAGCGTTGAACTACAGGGTAAACTGGAGACCCAGTACTTC,CSVELQGKLETQYF
-,TRBJ2-2,TRBV19,few,TGTGCCAGTAGTATATTGGGCACCGGGGAGCTGTTTTTT,CASSILGTGELFF
-,TRBJ2-3,TRBV3-1,many,TGTGCCAGCAGCCAAGTCTCGGATACGCAGTATTTT,CASSQVSDTQYF
TRBD1,TRBJ1-2,TRBV25-1,-,TGTGCCAGCAGTGAGGGCAGGGGGTTTGGCTACACCTTC,CASSEGRGFGYTF
TRBD2,TRBJ2-4,TRBV20-1,few,TGCAGTGCTGACGGGGGGGCCAAAAACATTCAGTACTTC,CSADGGAKNIQYF
-,TRBJ2-1,TRBV10-3,few,TGTGCCATCAGGGAGGGGAACAATGAGCAGTTCTTC,CAIREGNNEQFF
-,TRBJ2-2,TRBV19,few,TGTGCCAGTAGTATATCGGGGGCCGGGGAGCTGTTTTTT,CASSISGAGELFF
TRBD2,TRBJ2-4,TRBV7-2,few,TGTGCCAGCAGCCAACCTAGCGGGAGGGCCAAAAACATTCAGTACTTC,CASSQPSGRAKNIQYF
-,TRBJ2-7,TRBV6-2/TRBV6-3,-,TGTGCCAGCAGTTATGCTGGGCCGACCTACGAGCAGTACTTC,CASSYAGPTYEQYF
-,TRBJ2-2,TRBV5-5,few,TGTGCCAGCAGCAGAAGGACGGTCAACACCGGGGAGCTGTTTTTT,CASSRRTVNTGELFF
-,TRBJ2-2,TRBV4-3,few,TGCGCCAGCAGCCAAGAATTTAACGGGGAGCTGTTTTTT,CASSQEFNGELFF
-,TRBJ2-1,TRBV5-1,many,TGCGCCAGCAGCTTGAACAGGCGAAATGAGCAGTTCTTC,CASSLNRRNEQFF
-,TRBJ2-6,TRBV10-2,-,TGCGCCAGCAGTAACTCGGTCGGTGGGGCCAACGTCCTGACTTTC,CASSNSVGGANVLTF
TRBD1,TRBJ1-5,TRBV4-3,-,TGCGCCAGCAGCCAAGAGACAGGGAATAACAATCAGCCCCAGCATTTT,CASSQETGNNNQPQHF
-,TRBJ2-3,TRBV20-1,-,TGCAGTGCTAGAATCTTGAGCACAGATACGCAGTATTTT,CSARILSTDTQYF
-,TRBJ2-7,TRBV12-3/TRBV12-4,few,TGTGCCAGCAGTTTAGGTTCTAGCGTCGACGAGCAGTACTTC,CASSLGSSVDEQYF
TRBD1,TRBJ2-5,TRBV6-5,few,TGTGCCAGCAGTTTTGGACAGGGGGCAGCGGAGACCCAGTACTTC,CASSFGQGAAETQYF
-,TRBJ1-1,TRBV12-3/TRBV12-4,few,TGTGCCAGCAGTTCTGGTCTCCGCGTTGAGAACACTGAAGCTTTCTTT,CASSSGLRVENTEAFF
-,TRBJ2-2,TRBV7-9,-,TGTGCCAGCGGCACTGAGGCCGGGGAGCTGTTTTTT,CASGTEAGELFF
TRBD1,TRBJ1-6,TRBV5-1,-,TGCGCCAGCAGCTTGGGGGGACAGCAGTATTCACCCCTCCACTTT,CASSLGGQQYSPLHF
-,TRBJ1-1,TRBV20-1,many,TGCAGTGCTAGAGGATACACAGGGTCGGCCGAAGCTTTCTTT,CSARGYTGSAEAFF
TRBD2,TRBJ2-3,TRBV27,-,TGTGCCAGCAGTTTCGTGAGGGCTAGCGGCTATCGCACAGATACGCAGTATTTT,CASSFVRASGYRTDTQYF
-,TRBJ1-1,TRBV5-1,-,TGCGCCAGCAGCTTGGGGCCCCGGACGACTCGAGTAGGGAACACTGAAGCTTTCTTT,CASSLGPRTTRVGNTEAFF
TRBD2,TRBJ2-1,TRBV11-2,-,TGTGCCAGCAGCCCCAAGGAACTAGCGGCAACCTACAATGAGCAGTTCTTC,CASSPKELAATYNEQFF
TRBD2,TRBJ2-5,TRBV5-1,few,TGCGCCAGCAGCTGGGGGACTAGCTTAAGAGAGACCCAGTACTTC,CASSWGTSLRETQYF